The 14 T cell receptor beta chains listed next were all sequenced from one sample in a study of T cell responses to AZD1222 COVID-19 vaccine. Method: immunoSEQ multiplex PCR; TCRdb's copy keeps in-frame clones and lacks some. The sample consists of fewer than 130,000 clones, around 92% of them appearing once. Sequenced material: peripheral blood, taken on day 0 of AZD1222 vaccination. The receptors stem from an adult in good health.

This clone is a singleton in its sample. The chain links TRBV7-9 to TRBJ2-1; the match to TRBD1 covers 7 bases. This CDR3 region has 15 residues. Trimming removed 6 bases from V and 2 bases from J; junction bases left unmatched: 7. Germline V gene sequence: CDR1 SEHNR, CDR2 FQNEAQ (reference sequence). CDR3 residues: CASRSRDRPYNEQFF. Written as DNA, the CDR3 is TGTGCCAGCAGATCCCGGGACAGACCCTACAATGAGCAGTTCTTC. The full variable domain, with the rest looked up from reference TRBV7-9 and TRBJ2-1, is DTGVSQNPRHKITKRGQNVTFRCDPISEHNRLYWYRQTLGQGPEFLTYFQNEAQLEKSRLLSDRFSAERPKGSFSTLEIQRTEQGDSAMYLCASRSRDRPYNEQFFGPGTRLTVL.

CDR3 in DNA: TGTGCCAGCAGTTCTATGGGACAGGATCTCCCACCCCTCCACTTT. Translated, it gives CASSSMGQDLPPLHF. This chain uses TRBV28 with TRBJ1-6; 8 bases align to TRBD1. V gave up 4 bases and J gave up 11 bases; unmatched junction bases: 10. This CDR3 is 15 amino acids long. Germline assignment: CDR1 MDHEN and CDR2 SYDVKM.

V is TRBV30 and J is TRBJ1-5; D not resolved. V was pared by 1 base and J by 1 base, with 8 bases between. Germline V CDR1 and CDR2: GTSNPN, SVGIG (reference sequence). The CDR3 contains 14 residues. CDR3 coding DNA: TGTGCCTGGAGTGCCGGTATGAGCAATCAGCCCCAGCATTTT. Translating gives CAWSAGMSNQPQHF.

The V call is TRBV11-2, the J call TRBJ2-5, with 13 nucleotides matching TRBD2. V trimming: 2 bases; J trimming: 6 bases; junction bases outside the gene matches: 9. The CDR3 covers 17 residues. Germline V lookup: CDR1 SGHAT, CDR2 FQNNGV. The CDR3, as DNA: TGTGCCAGCAGCTTATACACTAGCGGGGGGGCCAGTCAGACCCAGTACTTC. This sequence encodes CASSLYTSGGASQTQYF.

This clone occurred a few times. The CDR3 region is CASSSPSGGPSGYEQYF. In DNA, the CDR3 is TGTGCCAGCAGCTCTCCTAGCGGGGGACCGTCGGGTTACGAGCAGTACTTC. This chain uses TRBV7-6 with TRBJ2-7, with 10 bases lining up with TRBD2. This CDR3 has 17 amino acids. CDR1 SGHVS and CDR2 FNYEAQ come from the germline V gene. The junction had 13 bases not matched to a gene; V was cut back by 4 bases and J by 4 bases.

This chain connects TRBV6-5 to TRBJ1-1, with D perhaps TRBD1 (6 bases). This CDR3 region has 14 residues. V gave up 10 bases and J gave up 5 bases, with 20 bases separating them. Germline CDR1 MNHEY, CDR2 SVGAGI. The CDR3 DNA reads as TGTGCCACCTCCAAACAGGGAATTGGGACTGAAGCTTTCTTT. Its protein product is CATSKQGIGTEAFF.

The V gene is TRBV6-5, the J gene TRBJ1-1, with D perhaps matching TRBD1 (6 bases). The germline V gene has CDR1 MNHEY and CDR2 SVGAGI. V was trimmed by 7 bases and J by 6 bases, leaving 21 bases between them. CDR3 size: 15 residues. Here the CDR3 reads CASTSPGGPSAEAFF. In DNA, the CDR3 is TGTGCCAGCACGAGCCCTGGGGGGCCGAGCGCTGAAGCTTTCTTT.

This clone showed up just once. The chain joins TRBV5-1 to TRBJ1-4; D possibly corresponds to TRBD1 (6 bases). Germline assignment: CDR1 SGHRS and CDR2 YFSETQ. The CDR3 is 16 amino acids. Trimming took off 0 bases at V and 8 bases at J, with 17 bases between the two ends. CDR3 nucleotide sequence: TGCGCCAGCAGCTTGGATTCGGCAGGGGCGGGCGAAAAACTGTTTTTT. Encoded protein: CASSLDSAGAGEKLFF.

V and J are TRBV18 and TRBJ2-3; 7 positions agree with TRBD2. In germline, CDR1 is KGHSH, CDR2 LQKENI. This CDR3 has 17 residues. The V gene end was trimmed by 6 bases and the J gene end by 4 bases; junction bases not matched to a gene: 16. As DNA, the CDR3 is TGTGCCAGCTCGCAAACTGACCCAGGGACTACATCAGATACGCAGTATTTT. Translating it yields CASSQTDPGTTSDTQYF. The full variable domain, in which reference TRBV18 and TRBJ2-3 provide the parts outside the CDR3, is NAGVMQNPRHLVRRRGQEARLRCSPMKGHSHVYWYRQLPEEGLKFMVYLQKENIIDESGMPKERFSAEFPKEGPSILRIQQVVRGDSAAYFCASSQTDPGTTSDTQYFGPGTRLTVL.

This clone was seen a few times. This rearrangement joins TRBV20-1 to TRBJ2-1; no clear D gene. The length of the CDR3 is 11 residues. Trimming removed 6 bases from V and 9 bases from J, with 12 bases in between. The V gene's germline CDR1 is DFQATT and CDR2 SNEGSKA (reference sequence). The CDR3 nucleotides are TGCAGTGCCCCGGCGTGGGCTGAGCAGTTCTTC. Residues: CSAPAWAEQFF.

The chain recombines TRBV11-3 with TRBJ2-3, with D possibly being TRBD2 (6 bases). The V gene lost 5 bases and the J gene lost 2 bases, with 17 bases spanning the gap. The CDR3 spans 16 residues. Germline V gene data show CDR1 as SGHNT and CDR2 as YENEEA. The CDR3 here is CASSPPWGDSTDTQYF. CDR3 coding DNA: TGTGCCAGCAGCCCCCCTTGGGGGGATTCCACAGATACGCAGTATTTT.

The chain joins TRBV6-2 or TRBV6-3 to TRBJ2-1, with a tentative D call TRBD1 (5 bases). Germline-derived CDR1 and CDR2 are MNHEY and SVGEGT. CDR3 length: 15 amino acids. V lost 0 bases, J lost 7 bases, and 13 bases lay in between. CDR3 sequence reads: CASSYSWKGANEQFF. In DNA form, the CDR3 reads TGTGCCAGCAGTTACTCGTGGAAAGGGGCGAATGAGCAGTTCTTC.

The V call is TRBV15, the J call TRBJ1-4, with D possibly TRBD1 on 5 matching bases. The V and J ends lost 0 bases and 3 bases respectively, with 17 bases between them. Germline V lookup: CDR1 LNHNV, CDR2 YYDKDF (reference sequence). CDR3 size: 18 residues. This CDR3 is CATSRDTTGGGSNEKLFF. DNA of the CDR3: TGTGCCACCAGCAGAGATACCACGGGCGGGGGATCTAATGAAAAACTGTTTTTT.

This chain uses TRBV30 with TRBJ2-5; 9 bases line up with TRBD2. V shed 3 bases, J shed 6 bases, and the junction held 8 bases outside the gene matches. Germline CDR1 GTSNPN, CDR2 SVGIG (reference sequence). This CDR3 region has 14 residues. The CDR3 is CAWRGGGARKTQYF. CDR3 DNA: TGTGCCTGGAGAGGCGGGGGGGCCCGGAAGACCCAGTACTTC.